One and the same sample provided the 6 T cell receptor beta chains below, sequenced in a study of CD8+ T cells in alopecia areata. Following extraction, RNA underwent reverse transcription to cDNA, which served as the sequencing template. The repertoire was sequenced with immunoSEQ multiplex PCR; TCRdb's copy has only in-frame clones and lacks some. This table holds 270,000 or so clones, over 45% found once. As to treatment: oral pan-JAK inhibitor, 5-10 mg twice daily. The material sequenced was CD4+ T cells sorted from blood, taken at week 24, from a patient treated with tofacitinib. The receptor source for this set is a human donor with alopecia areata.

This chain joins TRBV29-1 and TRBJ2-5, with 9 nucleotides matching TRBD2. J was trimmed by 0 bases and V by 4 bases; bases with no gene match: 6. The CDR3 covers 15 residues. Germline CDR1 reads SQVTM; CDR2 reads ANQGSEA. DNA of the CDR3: TGCAGCGTTGGTTACGGGACTAGCCACCAAGAGACCCAGTACTTC. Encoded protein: CSVGYGTSHQETQYF. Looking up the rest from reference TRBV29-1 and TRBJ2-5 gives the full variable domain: SAVISQKPSRDICQRGTSLTIQCQVDSQVTMMFWYRQQPGQSLTLIATANQGSEATYESGFVIDKFPISRPNLTFSTLTVSNMSPEDSSIYLCSVGYGTSHQETQYFGPGTRLLVL.

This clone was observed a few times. CDR3 sequence reads: CASSLAEAGAYEQYF. The CDR3 DNA is TGTGCCAGCAGCTTAGCCGAGGCAGGGGCCTACGAGCAGTACTTC. The chain couples TRBV7-8 to TRBJ2-7; possibly TRBD1 for D (6 bases). The CDR3 loop spans 15 amino acids. V lost 0 bases to trimming and J lost 2 bases, with 11 bases between them. Germline V gene sequence: CDR1 SGHVS, CDR2 FQNEAQ.

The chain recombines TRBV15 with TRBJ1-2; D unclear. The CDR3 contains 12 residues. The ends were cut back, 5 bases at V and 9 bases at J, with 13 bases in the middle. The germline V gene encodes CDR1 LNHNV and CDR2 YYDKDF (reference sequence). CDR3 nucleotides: TGTGCCACCAGCGCAGCCAAGGGTAGCTACACCTTC. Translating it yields CATSAAKGSYTF.

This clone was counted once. In DNA, the CDR3 is TGTGCCTGGGCGGGACACTATGGCTACACCTTC. It encodes CAWAGHYGYTF. This sequence joins TRBV30 and TRBJ1-2, with D perhaps matching TRBD1 (5 bases). CDR1 GTSNPN and CDR2 SVGIG come from the germline V gene (reference sequence). This CDR3 spans 11 amino acids. With 5 bases removed from V and 3 bases from J, the gap between germline ends came to 7 bases.

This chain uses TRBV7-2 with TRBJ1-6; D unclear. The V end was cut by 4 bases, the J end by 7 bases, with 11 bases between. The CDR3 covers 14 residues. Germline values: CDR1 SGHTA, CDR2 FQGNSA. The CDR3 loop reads CASSYLARNSPLHF. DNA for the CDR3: TGTGCCAGCAGCTACCTGGCGAGGAATTCACCCCTCCACTTT.

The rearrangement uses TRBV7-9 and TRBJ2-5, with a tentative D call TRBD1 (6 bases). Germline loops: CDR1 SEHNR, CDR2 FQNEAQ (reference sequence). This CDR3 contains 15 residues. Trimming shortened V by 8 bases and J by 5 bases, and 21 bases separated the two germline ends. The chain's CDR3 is CASGRARGSVETQYF. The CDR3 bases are TGTGCCAGCGGCCGCGCCAGGGGATCAGTTGAGACCCAGTACTTC. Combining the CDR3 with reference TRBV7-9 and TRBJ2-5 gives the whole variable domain DTGVSQNPRHKITKRGQNVTFRCDPISEHNRLYWYRQTLGQGPEFLTYFQNEAQLEKSRLLSDRFSAERPKGSFSTLEIQRTEQGDSAMYLCASGRARGSVETQYFGPGTRLLVL.